The source of this T cell receptor (beta chain) is a study of identical twins (dated by TCRdb to 2015 to 2016). For the study in its entirety: TCR alpha and beta repertoires from monozygotic twins, unrelated adults of various ages and cord blood were deep-sequenced to test whether fetal clonotypes persist. To rule out contamination, the twin experiments were replicated at different times with different library preparation protocols. Broader findings and caveats from the paper: In monozygotic twins, recombination models systematically underestimated out-of-frame TCR alpha sharing, but the models matched the sharing seen between unrelated individuals. Conclusions relied on cross-sectional statistical analysis, since the same donors could not be followed over many years. Invariant T cells such as MAIT and iNKT could partly confound zero-insertion analyses, although diverse VJ usage argued against such confounding for most clonotypes. Abundant cord blood beta clonotypes had fewer insertions, young adult naive repertoires showed a similar but weaker trend, and memory repertoires showed no such trend. The excess sharing between twins in beta out-of-frame sequences was weaker because fewer shared sequences reduced the signal-to-noise ratio. Compared with coincidental sharing between unrelated individuals, out-of-frame TCR alpha sequences shared between twins showed an excess of sequences with low generation probability.

CDR1 and CDR2 (SNHLY, FYNNEI) derive from the germline V gene. Relative to germline, V is 5 bases shorter and J is 4 bases shorter, with 7 bases between their ends. The CDR3 contains 12 residues, cysteine and phenylalanine counted. Left in the record is the CDR3 DNA by itself, 36 bases read in frame from the first base. This clonotype was observed many times. Its target antigen remains unknown. Base qualities are not at hand, and no much larger clone is one base apart. Preparation of the library involved 5' RACE. Sequenced using an Illumina HiSeq 2000. Template switching added a universal primer binding site, and the final cDNA carried a unique molecular identifier that allowed TCR cDNA molecules to be counted accurately. First-strand cDNA for TCR alpha and beta chains was synthesized from specific primers in the conserved constant-segment region. To control for contamination, every cDNA library carried two barcodes: a SMART-Mk sample barcode plus Illumina barcodes. TruSeq adapter sequences along with Illumina sample barcodes were introduced in two successive PCR steps. The Illumina HiSeq platform was used with custom primers to sequence TCR alpha and beta cDNA libraries. From the authors' description of their analysis: MiGEC was used to process raw reads and extract unique molecular identifiers, and MiXCR was used to find CDR3 positions. Recombination models were inferred per individual with the repgenHMM and IGoR tools using an EM algorithm. Shared clonotype analysis was performed with the tcR package in R, normalizing sharing by the product of cloneset sizes. To study raw recombination without the effects of thymic and clonal selection, out-of-frame nonproductive sequences were analyzed. TCRdb redid the processing of the public reads, applying fastp at Q25 and MiXCR, and retained in-frame beta chains. Each entry merges the rows of one CDR3 protein and shows their most common DNA and genes. In this record, the V and J calls reflect TCRdb's handling and not the investigators' own analysis. The sample profile shows about 470,000 distinct CDR3 sequences; 20% to 30% of them were found once. The ten largest clones represent about 2.7% of the sample.

Every donor was a healthy Caucasian. Three pairs of female monozygotic twins, all aged about 18 to 30 years, made up the twin cohort. Positive isolation kits from Invitrogen were used to isolate the CD4+ and CD8+ T cell populations. These data were likewise used in another study, on T cells expressing NK-cell markers. Looking at the second paper: Three sorted T-cell subsets (CD3+CD56+NKG2C+, CD3+CD56+NKG2C- and CD3+CD56-NKG2C+) from several donors had their TCR beta-chain repertoires profiled. Among the eight sequenced donors, seven were HCMV-seropositive and one was HCMV-seronegative. To restrict sorting to alphabetaTCR-expressing T cells, an anti-gammadeltaTCR antibody was added in several experiments. In more than five donors, the dominant CD3+CD56+NKG2C+ clonotypes were found to rank among the top 10 CD8+ clonotypes and to make up 1.0-7.0% of CD8+ T cells. Those dominant clonotypes were again the most abundant among CD3+CD56-NKG2C+ cells in four donors, at about 28.3-60.1%. It remained unclear whether the expanded NKG2C-expressing T cell clones were specific for HCMV antigens. All eight donors whose samples were sequenced were randomly selected healthy volunteers, three of them men and five women. HCMV serostatus was determined by detecting HCMV-specific IgG in serum with a commercial ELISA kit. MIGEC handled demultiplexing of the reads and grouping by UMI, while MiTCR was used to assemble and quantify clonotypes. To exclude erroneous sequences, any TCR cDNA sequence not supported by at least two reads was discarded. The tcR package was used for downstream repertoire analysis, with clonotypes matched between fractions based on CDR3 nucleotide sequence plus V segment. VDJmatch was used to annotate antigen specificity against VDJdb, with one amino acid substitution in CDR3 permitted.

Sequencing was done on a sample of CD4+ T cells sorted from blood. This TCR was sampled from a woman aged 18-30 years in good health. In this chain, TRBV2 is recombined with TRBJ2-3, with no confident D gene call. The CDR3 corresponds to CASSSEADTQYF. The bases read TGTGCCAGCAGTAGTGAGGCAGATACGCAGTATTTT.